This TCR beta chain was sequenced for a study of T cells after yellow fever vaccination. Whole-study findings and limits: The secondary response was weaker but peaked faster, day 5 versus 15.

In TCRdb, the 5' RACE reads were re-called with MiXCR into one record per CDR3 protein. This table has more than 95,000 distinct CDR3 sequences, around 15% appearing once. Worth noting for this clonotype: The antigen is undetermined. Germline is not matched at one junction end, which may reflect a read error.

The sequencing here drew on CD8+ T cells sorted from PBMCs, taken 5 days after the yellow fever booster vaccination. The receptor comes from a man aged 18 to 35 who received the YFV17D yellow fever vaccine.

CDR3: CASSDSDKGSDTQYF. The CDR3 nucleotides are TGTGCCAGCAGTGACTCTGACAAGGGATCAGATACGCAGTATTTT. The chain links TRBV6-2 or TRBV6-3 to TRBJ2-3; D unresolved. The V gene's germline CDR1 is MNHEY and CDR2 SVGEGT. The CDR3 covers 15 residues.